The clone carrying this T cell receptor beta chain was observed a handful of times. Antigen: not known. PCR primers comprised 60 Vbeta and 13 Jbeta primers. Here immunoSEQ multiplex PCR was the method, and the copy in TCRdb shows in-frame clones only, minus some. Among 180,000 or so clones listed, over 60% were seen once. The entry originates in a study of cytomegalovirus exposure and HLA in healthy donors. Overall study results and limits: The productive fraction for most TCR beta V segments was about 87% or about 30% in an earlier analysis. V- and J-gene trimming in TCR beta was tied to a missense DCLRE1C variant by an analysis performed later.

From germline, CDR1 is SGHRS and CDR2 YFSETQ. This CDR3 is built from 15 residues. The germline V and J ends were trimmed by 4 bases and 4 bases, with 17 bases remaining between them. Healthy donors of bone marrow made up the group. The clonotype was recovered from a man aged 45-65 years in good health and CMV-seropositive. Sequencing input: PBMCs. This sequence joins TRBV5-1 and TRBJ1-1; D gene unclear. The CDR3 reads CASSPTGSVGTEAFF. DNA of the CDR3: TGCGCCAGCAGCCCAACCGGGAGCGTCGGCACTGAAGCTTTCTTT. Full variable domain (remainder filled in from reference TRBV5-1 and TRBJ1-1): KAGVTQTPRYLIKTRGQQVTLSCSPISGHRSVSWYQQTPGQGLQFLFEYFSETQRNKGNFPGRFSGRQFSNSRSEMNVSTLELGDSALYLCASSPTGSVGTEAFFGQGTRLTVV.